These 8 T cell receptor beta chains share one sample of origin, sequenced in a study of T cell responses to AZD1222 COVID-19 vaccine. Profiled with immunoSEQ multiplex PCR; TCRdb holds only in-frame clones, not every one. The data contain approximately 94,000 clones, 80% to 90% of them singletons. The sequencing here drew on peripheral blood, taken on day 0 of AZD1222 vaccination. The origin of the receptors is an adult in good health.

The CDR3 spells CASSPPRSYEQYF. The CDR3, as DNA: TGTGCCAGCAGTCCCCCAAGGTCCTACGAGCAGTACTTC. The rearrangement uses TRBV27 and TRBJ2-7; no definite D call. Looked up from germline, CDR1 is MNHEY and CDR2 is SMNVEV (reference sequence). The V end lost 5 bases, the J end lost 1 base, and 9 bases lay between the germline ends. This CDR3 spans 13 amino acids.

This sequence joins TRBV6-5 and TRBJ2-7; D could derive from TRBD1 or TRBD2 (5 bases each). Germline V gene lookup returns CDR1 MNHEY and CDR2 SVGAGI. V lost 6 bases to trimming and J lost 2 bases, with 11 bases between them. This CDR3 region has 13 residues. CDR3: CASSRDRAYEQYF. In DNA form, the CDR3 reads TGTGCCAGCAGCAGGGACCGCGCCTACGAGCAGTACTTC.

This clone was found once. The V gene is TRBV10-3, the J gene TRBJ2-3; D is undetermined. CDR3 length: 14 residues. Between the trimmed V and J ends, which lost 2 bases and 7 bases, there was a span of 13 bases. The germline gives CDR1 ENHRY, CDR2 SYGVKD. The CDR3 sequence is CAISEPFSTHTQYF. CDR3 nucleotides: TGTGCCATCAGTGAGCCTTTTTCCACTCATACGCAGTATTTT.

The CDR3 DNA reads TGTGCCAGCAGACGGACGGCCAGTTCTGAAGCTTTCTTT. This codes for CASRRTASSEAFF. The V call is TRBV2, the J call TRBJ1-1; no reliable D call. V was trimmed by 6 bases and J by 6 bases, leaving 14 bases between them. The CDR3 runs to 13 residues. Germline lookup yields CDR1 SNHLY and CDR2 FYNNEI.

This clone was seen a handful of times. This chain connects TRBV6-5 to TRBJ2-7, with D unclear. This CDR3 is 11 amino acids long. Germline V lookup: CDR1 MNHEY, CDR2 SVGAGI. Trimming cost V 8 bases and J 6 bases, with 11 bases left between them. CDR3 protein: CASQWSGEQYF. The CDR3 coding sequence is TGTGCCAGCCAGTGGTCCGGCGAGCAGTACTTC.

A few counts support this clone. The rearrangement joins TRBV10-3 to TRBJ1-2; tentatively, D is TRBD1 (6 bases). Between the trimmed V and J ends, which lost 6 bases and 6 bases, there was a span of 14 bases. CDR1 ENHRY and CDR2 SYGVKD come from the germline V gene. The CDR3 sequence is 13 residues long. CDR3 DNA sequence: TGTGCCATCAGAGCGGCAGGGGAACATGGCTACACCTTC. It specifies CAIRAAGEHGYTF.

The gene calls are TRBV4-3 and TRBJ1-2; 8 bases align to TRBD1. CDR3 size: 16 residues. The V gene's germline CDR1 is LGHNA and CDR2 YSLEER. V gave up 0 bases and J gave up 4 bases; unmatched junction bases: 7. The CDR3, as DNA: TGCGCCAGCAGCCAAGATCTTAGGGACAGGCGCTATGGCTACACCTTC. The encoded protein is CASSQDLRDRRYGYTF.

The genes are TRBV5-1 and TRBJ1-4, with TRBD1 identical over 7 bases. The length of the CDR3 is 15 residues. Trimming at V came to 4 bases and at J to 8 bases, leaving 11 bases not matched to a gene. Germline CDR1 reads SGHRS; CDR2 reads YFSETQ. The CDR3 spells CASSATTGVKEKLFF. The CDR3 nucleotides are TGCGCCAGCAGCGCAACTACAGGGGTTAAAGAAAAACTGTTTTTT.